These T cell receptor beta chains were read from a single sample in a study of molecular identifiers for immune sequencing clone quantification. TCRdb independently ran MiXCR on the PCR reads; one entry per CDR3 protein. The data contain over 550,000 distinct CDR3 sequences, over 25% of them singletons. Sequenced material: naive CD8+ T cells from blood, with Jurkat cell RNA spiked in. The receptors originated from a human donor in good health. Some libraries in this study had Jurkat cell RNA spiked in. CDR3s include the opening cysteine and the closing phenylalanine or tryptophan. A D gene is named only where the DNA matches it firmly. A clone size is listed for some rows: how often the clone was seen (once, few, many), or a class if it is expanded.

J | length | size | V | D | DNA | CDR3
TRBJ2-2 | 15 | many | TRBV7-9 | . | TGTGCCAGCAGCTTAGTTATCAAGAACACCGGGGAGCTGTTTTTT | CASSLVIKNTGELFF
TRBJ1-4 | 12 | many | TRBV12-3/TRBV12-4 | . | TGTGCCAGCAGACAGGGAGGCGAAAAACTGTTTTTT | CASRQGGEKLFF
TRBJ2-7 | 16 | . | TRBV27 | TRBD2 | TGTGCCAGCAGTCGGACTATCGTTAGCGGGAGCGACGAGCAGTACTTC | CASSRTIVSGSDEQYF
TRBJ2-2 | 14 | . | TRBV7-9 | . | TGTGCCAGCGGCTTAGGTCTTAACACCGGGGAGCTGTTTTTT | CASGLGLNTGELFF
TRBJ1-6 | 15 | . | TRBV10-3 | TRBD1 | TGTGCCATCAGTGAATCAGGGGGCTATAATTCACCCCTCCACTTT | CAISESGGYNSPLHF
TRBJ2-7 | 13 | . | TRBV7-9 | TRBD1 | TGTGTCAGCAGCGCCGAGGGGGCCTACGAGCAGTATTTC | CVSSAEGAYEQYF
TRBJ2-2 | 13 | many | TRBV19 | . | TGTGCCAGTAGCGGGAGCGGGACCGGGGAGCTGTTTTTT | CASSGSGTGELFF
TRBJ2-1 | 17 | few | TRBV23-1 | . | TGCGCCAGCAGTCAATCGCGGGGGCTTGATTCCTACAATGAGCAGTTCTTC | CASSQSRGLDSYNEQFF
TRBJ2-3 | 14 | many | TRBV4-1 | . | TGCGCCAGCAGTCGGACCATTAGCACAGATACGCAGTATTTT | CASSRTISTDTQYF
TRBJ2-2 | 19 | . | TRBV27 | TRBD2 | TGTGCCAGCATCACCTCCGGACTAGCGGGGGCCCTTGGCACCGGGGAGCTGTTTTTT | CASITSGLAGALGTGELFF
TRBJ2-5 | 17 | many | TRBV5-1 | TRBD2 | TGCGCCAGCAGCGACGGGACTAGCGGGAGTTTAGTCGAGACCCAGTACTTC | CASSDGTSGSLVETQYF
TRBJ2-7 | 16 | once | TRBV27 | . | TGTGCCAGCAGTACTACCCCGGTGACAGGATCCTACGAGCAGTACTTC | CASSTTPVTGSYEQYF
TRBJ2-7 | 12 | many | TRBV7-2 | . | TGTGCCAGCAGCTTCGATAGTGGGGAGCAGTACTTC | CASSFDSGEQYF
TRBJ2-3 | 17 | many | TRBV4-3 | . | TGCGCCAGCAGCCAAGACCCCACCGACTATCCCACAGATACGCAGTATTTT | CASSQDPTDYPTDTQYF
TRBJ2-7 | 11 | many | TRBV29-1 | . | TGCAGCGTTGTCTCGGGGTGGGAGCAGTACTTC | CSVVSGWEQYF
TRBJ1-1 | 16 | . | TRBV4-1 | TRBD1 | TGCGCCAGCAGCCATTCCGGGACAGGGGGCGGGACTAAAGCTTTCTTT | CASSHSGTGGGTKAFF
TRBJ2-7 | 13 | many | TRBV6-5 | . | TGTGCCACGCGGAGCGGGTGGACCTACGAGCAGTACTTC | CATRSGWTYEQYF
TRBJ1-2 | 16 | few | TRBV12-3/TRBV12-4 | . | TGTGCCAGCAGCTCCCCGGGGACCGTAGGAAACTATGGCTACACCTTC | CASSSPGTVGNYGYTF
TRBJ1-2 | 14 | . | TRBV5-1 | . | TGCGCCAGCAGCTTAGGTGGGGTCCTCTATGGCTACACCTTC | CASSLGGVLYGYTF
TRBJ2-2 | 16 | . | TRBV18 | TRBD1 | TGTGCCAGCTCACCAACTGGGACAGGGCTCACCGGGGAGCTGTTTTTT | CASSPTGTGLTGELFF
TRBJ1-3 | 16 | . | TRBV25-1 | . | TGTGCCAGCAGTGATTGGATCGGGAACTCTGGAAACACCATATATTTT | CASSDWIGNSGNTIYF
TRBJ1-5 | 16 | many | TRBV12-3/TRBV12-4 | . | TGTGCCAGCAGTTTTGGGCAGGGGAATAGCAATCAGCCCCAGCATTTT | CASSFGQGNSNQPQHF
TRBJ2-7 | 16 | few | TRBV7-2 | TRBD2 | TGTGCCAGCAGCTACCCGGGACTAGCGGGAGTAATCGTGCAGTACTTC | CASSYPGLAGVIVQYF
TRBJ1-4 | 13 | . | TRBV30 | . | TGTGCCTGGTCAGCAGGGGATAATGAAAAACTGTTTTTT | CAWSAGDNEKLFF
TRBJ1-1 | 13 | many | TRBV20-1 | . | TGCAGTGCATTGACAGTGGGGAACACTGAAGCTTTCTTT | CSALTVGNTEAFF
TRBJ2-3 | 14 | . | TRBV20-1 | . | TGCAGTGCCTGGGGGGAACCTAGCACAGATACGCAGTATTTT | CSAWGEPSTDTQYF
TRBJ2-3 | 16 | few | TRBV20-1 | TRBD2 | TGCAGTGCTAGAGATAGCTTTGGGACTAGCTGGGATACGCAGTATTTT | CSARDSFGTSWDTQYF
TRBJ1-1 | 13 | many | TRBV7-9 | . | TGTGCCAGCAGCCCCCCCGGGGCATTTGAAGCTTTCTTT | CASSPPGAFEAFF
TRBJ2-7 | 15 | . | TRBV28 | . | TGTGCCAGCACCCCGACGGCGGGACCCCCCTACGAGCAGTACTTC | CASTPTAGPPYEQYF
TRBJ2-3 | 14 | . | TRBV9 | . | TGTGCCAGCAGCGTAGGAAAGTACTCAGATACGCAGTATTTT | CASSVGKYSDTQYF
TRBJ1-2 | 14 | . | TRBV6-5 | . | TGTGCCAGCAGTTACTCGACAAATGCCTATGGCTACACCTTC | CASSYSTNAYGYTF
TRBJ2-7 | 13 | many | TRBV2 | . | TGTGCCAGCATGTCCGGGCCATCGTACGAGCAGTACTTC | CASMSGPSYEQYF
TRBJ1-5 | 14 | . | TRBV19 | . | TGTGCCAGTAGTATTAACAGAAGCAATCAGCCCCAGCATTTT | CASSINRSNQPQHF
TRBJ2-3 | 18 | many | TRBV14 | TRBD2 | TGTGCCAGCAACCAAGGTCGAACTAGCGGGAGTACGGCAGATACGCAGTATTTT | CASNQGRTSGSTADTQYF
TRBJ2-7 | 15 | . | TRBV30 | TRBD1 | TGTGCCTGGAGTCCTCTGGGACAGGGTTCTTACGAGCAGTACTTC | CAWSPLGQGSYEQYF
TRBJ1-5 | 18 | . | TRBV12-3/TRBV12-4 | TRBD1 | TGTGCCAGCAGGCTAGACAGGGGCCGGTCTTATAGCAATCAGCCCCAGCATTTT | CASRLDRGRSYSNQPQHF
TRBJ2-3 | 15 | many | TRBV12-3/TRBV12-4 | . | TGTGCCAGCAGTTTATATCTTTCAGGGCGTCATACGCAGTATTTT | CASSLYLSGRHTQYF
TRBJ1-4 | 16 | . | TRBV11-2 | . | TGTGCCAGCGGCTTAGTGGGGGGTGCCTATAATGAAAAACTGTTTTTT | CASGLVGGAYNEKLFF
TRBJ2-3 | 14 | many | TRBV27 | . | TGTGCCAGCAGTTTGTCAGAGTTCACAGATACGCAGTATTTT | CASSLSEFTDTQYF
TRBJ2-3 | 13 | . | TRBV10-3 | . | TGTGCCATCACTCGGGACAACACAGATACGCAGTATTTT | CAITRDNTDTQYF
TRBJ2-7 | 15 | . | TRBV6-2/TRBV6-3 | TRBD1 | TGTGCCAGCAGTCGTCCGGGACAGTCCTCCTACGAGCAGTACTTC | CASSRPGQSSYEQYF
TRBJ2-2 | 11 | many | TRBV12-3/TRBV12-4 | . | TGTGCCAGCAGTTTCATCGGGGAGCTGTTTTTT | CASSFIGELFF
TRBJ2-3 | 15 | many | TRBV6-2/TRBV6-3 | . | TGTGCCAGCAGCCAGAGGGGGGAAAGCACAGATACGCAGTATTTT | CASSQRGESTDTQYF
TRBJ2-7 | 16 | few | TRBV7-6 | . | TGTGCCAGCAGCTTTGGACCGGGACGATTAGCGGACGAGCAGTACTTC | CASSFGPGRLADEQYF
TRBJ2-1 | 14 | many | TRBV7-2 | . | TGTGCCAGCAGCCACCCCGGCGATTACAATGAGCAGTTCTTC | CASSHPGDYNEQFF